This TCR beta chain was retrieved from a study of blood T cell repertoires in COVID-19. The wider study: The cDNA or gDNA used as material had been derived from T cells, B-cell-depleted T cells, or PBMCs.

Clones were sequenced by immunoSEQ multiplex PCR, and TCRdb holds only the in-frame ones, with some missing. The table records more than 110,000 clones, just under 90% of them present only once. The CDR3 has 13 residues. V was pared by 7 bases and J by 0 bases, with 9 bases between. Germline V lookup: CDR1 LGHDT, CDR2 YNNKEL (reference sequence). The TCR originated in an elderly woman with acute or convalescent COVID-19. The J gene is TRBJ1-1, the V gene TRBV3-1 (or the pseudogene TRBV3-2); D might be TRBD1 (6 bases). Sequenced material: peripheral blood. CDR3 amino acids: CASTGAMNTEAFF. For the CDR3, the DNA is TGTGCCAGCACAGGGGCCATGAACACTGAAGCTTTCTTT.